This T cell receptor (beta chain) was profiled in a study of blood T cell repertoires in COVID-19. Study context: Donors in the United States, Italy and Spain gave samples during acute or convalescent COVID-19.

This table comes from immunoSEQ multiplex PCR, and its TCRdb copy is limited to in-frame clones, with some not included. The sample gives around 150,000 clones, about 86% of which show up once; more than 3.5% is in the top ten. With 10 bases removed from V and 11 bases from J, the gap between germline ends came to 16 bases. This CDR3 contains 11 residues. Germline CDR1 reads LNHDA; CDR2 reads SQIVND (reference sequence). Sequencing input: peripheral blood. The receptor was derived from a woman aged 55-70 years with acute or convalescent COVID-19. The gene calls are TRBV19 and TRBJ2-3, with D possibly matching TRBD2 (6 bases). CDR3 region: CATSRRDRQYF. The CDR3 DNA reads as TGTGCCACTTCGAGGCGGGATCGGCAGTATTTT.